This T cell receptor beta chain was found in a study of blood T cell repertoires in COVID-19 (TCRdb year 2020). Describing the broader study: The collaborator samples originated in the United States, Italy and Spain and spanned the acute and convalescent phases of COVID-19. The material from the prospective study consisted of cDNA or gDNA derived from T cells, B-cell-depleted T cells, or PBMCs. Deeply sampled blood TCRbeta repertoires from subjects exposed to, actively infected with, or recovered from COVID-19 were included in the dataset. The repertoires were released in a freely available public database meant as a resource for research on the immune response to SARS-CoV-2. The samples were drawn from the first 160 participants of the ongoing ImmuneRACE study and from over a thousand subjects provided by 6 global collaborators. A de-identified subject ID, COVID-19 status, age in years and sex were almost always included in the sample metadata. Where available, HLA class I and class II types were taken from metadata supplied by the sample provider and were not determined by assay-based typing. The research as a whole found: The quantity of clinical and demographic metadata differed by source and by participant and was supplied without curation.

A remark on this clone: Its specific antigen is unknown. The sample holds no much larger clone one base away, and base qualities are not on file.

The collaborating institutions used their own protocols to collect whole blood in K2EDTA tubes. For TCRbeta analysis, collaborators shipped samples as frozen whole blood, isolated PBMCs, or DNA extracted from either of those sample types. From cysteine to phenylalanine, the CDR3 is 12 amino acids long. Left in the record is the CDR3 DNA by itself, 36 bases read in frame from the first base. The germline ends are 7 bases apart after V is trimmed by 4 bases and J by 4 bases. The CDR1 and CDR2 encoded by the germline V gene are SNHLY and FYNNEI. The immunoSEQ Assay, a bias-controlled multiplex PCR, was used to amplify TCRbeta CDR3 regions from genomic DNA. The study's processing was this. Nucleated cell counts per sample were estimated from amplification of reference gene primers within the assay. To quantify the absolute abundance of each unique TCRbeta CDR3 rearrangement, sequence reads were collapsed and filtered. For each sample, productive Simpson clonality was calculated as the square root of Simpson's diversity index over productive rearrangements. Sourced from immuneACCESS, this table was stored by TCRdb with only in-frame sequences that have V and J called. A share of the clones is absent; for the studies checked, an unresolved V gene accounts for under half, and the remainder has no known explanation. V and J calls and clone size are given by that table; D and trimming were obtained from the DNA. The sample data list about 180,000 clones, and 80% to 90% of these were observed just once. The ten most abundant clones make up around 8.6% of the sample.

This chain is built from TRBV2 and TRBJ1-2; no D gene call is confident. Sequencing was carried out using peripheral blood. This TCR was recovered from a man over 45 with active or convalescent COVID-19. The CDR3 protein is CASSAGLYGYTF. The nucleotide sequence is TGTGCCAGCAGTGCAGGCCTCTATGGCTACACCTTC.